These 10 T cell receptor beta chains share one sample of origin, sequenced in a study of OX40 agonist ivuxolimab in advanced cancers. Clones were sequenced by immunoSEQ multiplex PCR, and TCRdb holds only the in-frame ones, with some missing. Here the sample spans 80,000 or so clones, 84% being singletons. The starting material was CD4+ or CD8+ T cells sorted from blood, obtained in a trial of the OX40 agonist ivuxolimab. The receptors were gathered from an adult with an advanced solid tumor such as melanoma, head and neck, liver or kidney cancer.

The rearrangement links TRBV7-2 to TRBJ2-1; tentatively, D is TRBD1 (6 bases). Germline assignment: CDR1 SGHTA and CDR2 FQGNSA. Trimming removed 1 base at V and 7 bases at J, with 11 bases between. This CDR3 spans 14 amino acids. Here the CDR3 DNA reads TGTGCCAGCAGCTTAGACAGGGCGGCGAATGAGCAGTTCTTC. Residues: CASSLDRAANEQFF.

This sequence joins TRBV27 and TRBJ2-7; D might be TRBD2 (5 bases). The V end lost 0 bases, the J end lost 3 bases, and 6 bases lay between the germline ends. CDR3 size: 13 residues. The germline V gene encodes CDR1 MNHEY and CDR2 SMNVEV (reference sequence). The chain's CDR3 is CASSLSSGYEQYF. CDR3 sequence (DNA): TGTGCCAGCAGTTTATCGAGCGGCTACGAGCAGTACTTC.

V gene TRBV12-5 combines with J gene TRBJ2-7; D remains ambiguous. Trimming took off 1 base at V and 7 bases at J, with 14 bases between the two ends. The CDR3 covers 14 residues. The V gene's germline CDR1 is LGHNT and CDR2 FRNRAP. The CDR3 protein is CASGLGVPPTEQYF. Here the CDR3 DNA reads TGTGCTAGTGGTTTGGGCGTCCCTCCTACTGAGCAGTACTTC.

The rearrangement joins TRBV30 to TRBJ2-5; weak D call: TRBD1 (5 bases). Germline CDR1 GTSNPN, CDR2 SVGIG (reference sequence). The CDR3 loop spans 15 amino acids. V was pared by 4 bases and J by 2 bases, with 17 bases between. CDR3 in amino acids: CAWTPRRAGQETQYF. For the CDR3, the DNA is TGTGCCTGGACCCCGCGAAGGGCAGGGCAAGAGACCCAGTACTTC.

This clone was counted a few times. The chain has TRBV18 and TRBJ1-2; D unclear. Germline CDR1 is KGHSH and CDR2 is LQKENI. This CDR3 comprises 13 residues. Trimming left V 0 bases short and J 7 bases short, with 9 bases between. CDR3 protein: CASSPPNGIGYTF. In nucleotides, the CDR3 is TGTGCCAGCTCACCACCGAACGGGATTGGCTACACCTTC.

The chain links TRBV7-9 to TRBJ2-5; maybe TRBD1 (5 bases). This CDR3 has 16 amino acids. V lost 1 base to trimming and J lost 1 base, with 13 bases between them. Germline V gene data show CDR1 as SEHNR and CDR2 as FQNEAQ (reference sequence). CDR3 bases: TGTGCCAGCAGCTTAGATGGGGCAGGGCGCCAAGAGACCCAGTACTTC. Translating gives CASSLDGAGRQETQYF.

This clone was seen once. The V gene is TRBV27, the J gene TRBJ2-1, with TRBD2 matching 7 bases. This CDR3 is built from 16 residues. CDR1 is MNHEY, CDR2 SMNVEV, per germline (reference sequence). J lost 4 bases, V lost 4 bases, and 10 bases had no gene match. CDR3 region: CASSSYLAGGYNEQFF. For the CDR3, the DNA is TGTGCCAGCAGTTCCTACTTAGCGGGCGGGTACAATGAGCAGTTCTTC.

V is TRBV27 and J is TRBJ1-1; tentative D call: TRBD1 (6 bases). V was shortened by 4 bases and J by 2 bases, with 17 bases between the two germline ends. Germline CDR1 MNHEY, CDR2 SMNVEV (reference sequence). CDR3 length: 16 amino acids. The CDR3 loop reads CASSSGQLGKNTEAFF. In nucleotides, the CDR3 is TGTGCCAGCAGTTCGGGACAACTGGGAAAAAACACTGAAGCTTTCTTT.

The rearrangement links TRBV5-5 to TRBJ2-7; D is ambiguous. The germline V and J ends were trimmed by 3 bases and 0 bases, with 7 bases remaining between them. The germline gives CDR1 SGHKS, CDR2 YYEKEE (reference sequence). The CDR3 spans 13 residues. The CDR3 loop reads CASSSRSSYEQYF. The CDR3 nucleotides are TGTGCCAGCAGCTCCAGGAGCTCCTACGAGCAGTACTTC.

This clone was counted only a few times. The chain couples TRBV5-4 to TRBJ2-6; perhaps TRBD1 as D (5 bases). Germline assignment: CDR1 SGHNT and CDR2 YYREEE (reference sequence). V was cut by 4 bases and J by 3 bases, with 20 bases left in between. The CDR3 consists of 18 residues. CDR3 nucleotides: TGTGCCAGCAGCCTTGGCGGTTTCCGAACAGGTGGGGCCAACGTCCTGACTTTC. It yields the protein CASSLGGFRTGGANVLTF.